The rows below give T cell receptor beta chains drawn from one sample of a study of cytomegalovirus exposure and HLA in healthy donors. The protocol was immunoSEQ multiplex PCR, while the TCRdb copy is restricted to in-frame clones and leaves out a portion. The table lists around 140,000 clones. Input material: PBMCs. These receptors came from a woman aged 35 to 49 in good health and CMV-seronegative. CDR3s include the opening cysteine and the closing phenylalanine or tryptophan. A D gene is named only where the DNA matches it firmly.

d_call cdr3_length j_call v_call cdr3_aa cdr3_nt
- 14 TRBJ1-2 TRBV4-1 CASSQDARRVGYTF TGCGCCAGCAGCCAAGACGCGCGGCGGGTCGGCTACACCTTC
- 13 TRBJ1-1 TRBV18 CASSPARDTEAFF TGTGCCAGCTCACCAGCCAGGGACACTGAAGCTTTCTTT
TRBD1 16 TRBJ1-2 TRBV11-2 CASSLGPGQGTYGYTF TGTGCCAGCAGCTTAGGCCCGGGACAGGGGACCTATGGCTACACCTTC
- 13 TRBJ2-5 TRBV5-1 CASSLASEETQYF TGCGCCAGCAGCTTGGCTAGCGAGGAGACCCAGTACTTC
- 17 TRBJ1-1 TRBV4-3 CASSQDTGLTPRTEAFF TGCGCCAGCAGCCAAGATACCGGACTGACGCCTCGAACTGAAGCTTTCTTT
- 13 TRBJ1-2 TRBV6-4 CAIKRGCSYGYTF TGTGCCATAAAAAGGGGTTGTTCCTATGGCTACACCTTC
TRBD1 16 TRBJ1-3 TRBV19 CASSQGQGITGNTIYF TGTGCCAGTAGTCAGGGACAGGGGATCACTGGAAACACCATATATTTT
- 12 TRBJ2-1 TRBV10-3 CASTGNQDEQFF TGTGCCAGTACAGGGAATCAGGATGAGCAGTTCTTC
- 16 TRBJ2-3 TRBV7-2 CASSLVASRVSNTQYF TGTGCCAGCAGCTTAGTAGCGAGCCGTGTATCGAATACGCAGTATTTT
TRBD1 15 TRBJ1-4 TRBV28 CASTPPGQVNEKLFF TGTGCCAGCACCCCTCCGGGACAGGTTAATGAAAAACTGTTTTTT
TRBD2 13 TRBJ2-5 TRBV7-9 CASSLGGGKTQYF TGTGCCAGCAGCTTAGGGGGGGGGAAGACCCAGTACTTC
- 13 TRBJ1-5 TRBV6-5 CASSPGPRWPQHF TGTGCCAGCAGTCCCGGTCCCCGATGGCCCCAGCATTTT
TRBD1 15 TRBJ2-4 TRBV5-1 CASSSYRTGEGIQYF TGCGCCAGCAGCTCGTACCGGACAGGGGAGGGCATTCAGTACTTC
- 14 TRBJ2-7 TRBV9 CASSPQGQPYEQYF TGTGCCAGCAGCCCACAGGGTCAACCCTACGAGCAGTACTTC
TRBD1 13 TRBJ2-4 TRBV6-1 CASGGTAKNIQYF TGTGCCAGCGGTGGGACAGCTAAAAACATTCAGTACTTC
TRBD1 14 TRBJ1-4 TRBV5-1 CASSPGTGYEKLFF TGCGCCAGCAGCCCCGGGACAGGGTACGAAAAACTGTTTTTT
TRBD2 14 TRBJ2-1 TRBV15 CATSRARGGSEQFF TGTGCCACCAGCAGGGCTCGGGGGGGCAGTGAGCAGTTCTTC
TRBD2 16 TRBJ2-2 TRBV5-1 CASSSGLAENTGELFF TGCGCCAGCAGCTCGGGACTAGCGGAGAACACCGGGGAGCTGTTTTTT
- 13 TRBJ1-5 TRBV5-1 CASSAGQNQPQHF TGCGCCAGCAGCGCAGGACAAAATCAGCCCCAGCATTTT
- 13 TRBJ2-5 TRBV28 CASREGSEETQYF TGTGCCAGCAGAGAGGGATCGGAAGAGACCCAGTACTTC
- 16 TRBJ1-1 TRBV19 CASSMFTDQPGTEAFF TGTGCCAGTAGTATGTTCACAGACCAACCGGGGACTGAAGCTTTCTTT
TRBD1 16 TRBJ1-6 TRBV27 CASSFLSGTGNSPLHF TGTGCCAGCAGTTTCCTATCCGGGACAGGAAATTCACCCCTCCACTTT
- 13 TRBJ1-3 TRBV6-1 CASSDRSGNTIYF TGTGCCAGCAGTGACAGGTCTGGAAACACCATATATTTT
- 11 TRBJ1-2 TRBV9 CARPGKDSQSF TGTGCCAGGCCGGGTAAGGACAGTCAATCCTTC
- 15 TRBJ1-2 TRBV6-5 CASSPPTPGNYGYTF TGTGCCAGCAGTCCCCCGACGCCAGGCAACTATGGCTACACCTTC
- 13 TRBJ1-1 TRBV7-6 CASSLTVDTEAFF TGTGCCAGCAGCTTAACAGTGGATACTGAAGCTTTCTTT
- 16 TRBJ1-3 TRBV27 CASSFRWRGEGNTIYF TGTGCCAGCAGTTTTAGGTGGCGGGGAGAAGGAAACACCATATATTTT